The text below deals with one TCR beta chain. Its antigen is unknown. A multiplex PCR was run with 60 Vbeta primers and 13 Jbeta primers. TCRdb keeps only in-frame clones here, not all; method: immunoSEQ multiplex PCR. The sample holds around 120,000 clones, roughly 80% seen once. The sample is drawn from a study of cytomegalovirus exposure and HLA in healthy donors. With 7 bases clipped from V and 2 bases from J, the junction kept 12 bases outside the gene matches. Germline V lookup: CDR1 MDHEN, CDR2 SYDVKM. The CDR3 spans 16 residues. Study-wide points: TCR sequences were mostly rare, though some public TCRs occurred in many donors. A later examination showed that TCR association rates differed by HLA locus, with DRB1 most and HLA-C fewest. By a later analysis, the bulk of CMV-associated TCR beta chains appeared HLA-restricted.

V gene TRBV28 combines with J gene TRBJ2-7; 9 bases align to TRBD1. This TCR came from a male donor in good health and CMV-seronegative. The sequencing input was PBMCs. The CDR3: CASKLGSGQGAYEQYF. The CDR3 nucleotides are TGTGCCAGCAAGTTAGGATCGGGACAGGGAGCCTACGAGCAGTACTTC. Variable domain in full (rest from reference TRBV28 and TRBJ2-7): DVKVTQSSRYLVKRTGEKVFLECVQDMDHENMFWYRQDPGLGLRLIYFSYDVKMKEKGDIPEGYSVSREKKERFSLILESASTNQTSMYLCASKLGSGQGAYEQYFGPGTRLTVT.